These T cell receptor beta chains were read from a single sample in a study of cytomegalovirus exposure and HLA in healthy donors. Profiled with immunoSEQ multiplex PCR; TCRdb holds only in-frame clones, not every one. The sample includes about 170,000 clones, 65% to 80% of them seen just once. What was sequenced was PBMCs. All receptors derive from a female donor in good health and CMV-seronegative. CDR3s leave out the opening cysteine and the closing phenylalanine or tryptophan. A D gene is named only where the DNA matches it firmly.

v_call	cdr3_length	j_call	d_call	cdr3_aa
TRBV30	9	TRBJ2-3	-	AWSVRDTQY
TRBV10-3	12	TRBJ2-7	TRBD1	AIRGTGGNYEQY
TRBV6-6	11	TRBJ2-7	TRBD1	ASMDRGSYEQY
TRBV5-1	14	TRBJ2-3	TRBD2	ASSLWTSGATDTQY
TRBV27	12	TRBJ2-1	TRBD2	ASSPATSGNEQF
TRBV19	11	TRBJ2-7	-	ASSSNSGYEQY
TRBV7-2	14	TRBJ1-2	TRBD1	ASSPVGQGADYGYT
TRBV7-9	15	TRBJ2-1	TRBD1	ASSSPPGQGTYNEQF
TRBV7-9	12	TRBJ2-7	TRBD1	ASNPGTANYEQY
TRBV19	11	TRBJ1-1	TRBD1	ASARQGYTEAF
TRBV30	13	TRBJ2-7	TRBD1	AWSPGGQGQNEQY
TRBV2	12	TRBJ2-7	TRBD1	ASSEDRGDHEQY
TRBV2	13	TRBJ2-1	TRBD2	ASSVGGGLRNEQF
TRBV9	12	TRBJ1-2	TRBD1	ASSSSGGVYGYT
TRBV14	11	TRBJ2-7	-	ASSSTVAYEQY
TRBV10-3	12	TRBJ2-1	TRBD1	ATAPGTGVNEQF